This T cell receptor (beta chain) was captured by sequencing in a study of beta chain features in type 1 diabetes. On the study more broadly: Patients looked much like healthy donors when it came to age, gender and cell yields.

Findings and limits, study-wide: Whether HLA type affects TCRB rearrangement stayed undetermined in the present work. Naive, central memory and Treg TCRB repertoires seemed to resemble each other more closely in patients than they did in healthy donors. Type 1 diabetes patients had TCRB CDR3s that were shorter (moderately but significantly so) in all four CD4+ subsets.

The isolated RNA, all of it, was reverse transcribed, so expressed TCRB transcripts were what got sequenced. Naive, central memory and regulatory T cell samples produced a mean of about 3.4 million reads. TCRdb's copy holds only in-frame clones and misses some; the assay was immunoSEQ multiplex PCR. The repertoire holds under 350,000 clones, roughly an eighth seen once, with 0.017% in the top ten. V was clipped by 6 bases and J by 6 bases; unmatched bases: 2. This CDR3 comprises 12 residues. Per the germline V gene, CDR1 is SQVTM and CDR2 is ANQGSEA. Concerning this clone: Its antigen is unidentified.

This TCR came from a man aged 25 to 40 with type 1 diabetes. The sequenced sample was naive CD4+ T cells from blood. The rearrangement links TRBV29-1 to TRBJ2-1, with 10 bases aligning to TRBD1. The CDR3 loop reads CSVRTGGNEQFF. The DNA for the CDR3 is TGCAGCGTGAGGACAGGGGGCAATGAGCAGTTCTTC.